Listed here is a single TCR beta chain. The CDR3 has 14 amino acids. V shed 8 bases and J 2 bases; nucleotides not matched to a gene: 8. Germline values: CDR1 SQVTM, CDR2 ANQGSEA. Among the exclusions were patients with other autoimmune diseases, uncontrolled infections, pregnancy or lactation. RNA transcripts were the source from which TCR beta CDR3 regions were amplified. Second-round multiplex PCR came after a first-round RT-PCR that employed HTBI primers. TCRdb passed the multiplex PCR reads through MiXCR, listing each CDR3 protein once. The sample shows roughly 220,000 distinct CDR3 sequences, about 47% of them seen only once. These data are taken from a study of Graves' ophthalmopathy and Graves' hyperthyroidism. Study in general: At initial diagnosis, peripheral blood was obtained, and this preceded any treatment.

The clonotype comes from an adult man with Graves' ophthalmopathy. The V gene is TRBV29-1, the J gene TRBJ1-5; 8 bases are shared with TRBD1. Sample: peripheral blood. The CDR3 nucleotides are TGCAGCAGCTTGGACAGGGTGGGCAATCAGCCCCAGCATTTT. Residues: CSSLDRVGNQPQHF.